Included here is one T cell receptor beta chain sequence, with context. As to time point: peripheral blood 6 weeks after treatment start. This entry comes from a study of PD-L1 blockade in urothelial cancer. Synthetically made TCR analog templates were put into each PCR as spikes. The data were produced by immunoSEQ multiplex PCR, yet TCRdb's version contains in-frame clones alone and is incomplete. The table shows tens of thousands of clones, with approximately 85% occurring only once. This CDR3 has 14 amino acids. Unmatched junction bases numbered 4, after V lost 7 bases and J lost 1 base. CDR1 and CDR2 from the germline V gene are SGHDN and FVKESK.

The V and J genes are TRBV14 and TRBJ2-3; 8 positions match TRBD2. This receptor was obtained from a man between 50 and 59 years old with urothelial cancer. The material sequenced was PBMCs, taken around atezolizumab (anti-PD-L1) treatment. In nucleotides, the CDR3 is TGTGCCAGCACCATGACTAGCGGCACAGATACGCAGTATTTT. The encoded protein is CASTMTSGTDTQYF.